What follows are 4 T cell receptor beta chains derived from one specimen sequenced in a study of early stage breast cancer tumors. This table comes from immunoSEQ multiplex PCR, and its TCRdb copy is limited to in-frame clones, with some not included. The sample shows a few thousand clones, under 80% of them seen only once. The sequencing input was breast tumor tissue. These receptors were collected from a person aged 40 to 50 with breast cancer.

The chain combines TRBV5-4 with TRBJ1-1; tentative D call: TRBD1 (6 bases). Germline CDR1 SGHNT, CDR2 YYREEE (reference sequence). V lost 0 bases, J lost 4 bases, and 10 bases lay in between. CDR3 length: 14 amino acids. The DNA for the CDR3 is TGTGCCAGCAGCTTGGATGGGGGGGCCACTGAAGCTTTCTTT. It specifies CASSLDGGATEAFF.

The chain couples TRBV27 to TRBJ2-1; 11 bases are a match to TRBD2. Germline trimming cut 3 bases from V and 4 bases from J; bases unmatched to any gene: 8. The CDR3 spans 17 residues. CDR1 and CDR2 (germline): MNHEY, SMNVEV (reference sequence). The chain's CDR3 is CASSFSGRGLLYNEQFF. The CDR3 DNA follows: TGTGCCAGCAGTTTTAGCGGGAGGGGACTCTTATACAATGAGCAGTTCTTC.

The chain links TRBV6-6 to TRBJ2-7; TRBD2 matches at 7 bases. Germline V CDR1 and CDR2: MNHNY, SVGAGI (reference sequence). The CDR3 is made up of 15 amino acids. The ends lost 2 bases at V and 1 base at J; junction bases unmatched: 5. DNA of the CDR3: TGTGCCAGCAGTTACGTCCTAGCGGCATCCTACGAGCAGTACTTC. Amino acid sequence: CASSYVLAASYEQYF.

A few counts support this clone. The genes are TRBV29-1 and TRBJ2-7; TRBD1 agrees at 9 bases. This CDR3 is 11 amino acids long. Germline V gives CDR1 SQVTM, CDR2 ANQGSEA. J was trimmed by 7 bases and V by 4 bases; bases with no gene match: 2. The CDR3 loop reads CSVGQGGEQYF. In DNA form, the CDR3 reads TGCAGCGTTGGACAGGGGGGAGAGCAGTACTTC.